These T cell receptor beta chains were read from a single sample in a study of cytomegalovirus exposure and HLA in healthy donors. Assay used: immunoSEQ multiplex PCR; TCRdb lists only in-frame clones, some missing. With under 200,000 clones in the sample, the ten largest clones hold about 6.5%. The sequenced sample consisted of PBMCs. These receptor sequences come from a young man in good health and CMV-seronegative. The CDR3 runs from the conserved cysteine through the conserved F or W. A D gene is named only where the DNA matches it firmly.

v_call	j_call	d_call	cdr3_aa	cdr3_nt
TRBV2	TRBJ2-1	TRBD2	CASRGGRSSYNEQFF	TGTGCCAGCAGGGGAGGGAGGAGCTCCTACAATGAGCAGTTCTTC
TRBV7-9	TRBJ2-7	NA	CASSLPLGYEQYF	TGTGCCAGCAGCTTACCGCTCGGTTACGAGCAGTACTTC
TRBV21-1	TRBJ1-5	NA	CASSNRDRGEYSNQPQHF	TGTGCCAGCAGCAATAGGGACAGGGGCGAATATAGCAATCAGCCCCAGCATTTT
TRBV30	TRBJ1-2	NA	CAWSSGFDGYTF	TGTGCCTGGAGTTCAGGGTTCGATGGCTACACCTTC
TRBV9	TRBJ1-2	NA	CASSPQGGEFAGYTF	TGTGCCAGCAGCCCTCAGGGCGGGGAGTTTGCTGGCTACACCTTC
TRBV7-2	TRBJ1-1	NA	CASSLELGRTEAFF	TGTGCCAGCAGCTTAGAGTTAGGGAGAACTGAAGCTTTCTTT
TRBV6-6	TRBJ1-2	TRBD1	CASSATGTGGSGYTF	TGTGCCAGCAGTGCCACCGGGACAGGGGGATCTGGCTACACCTTC
TRBV6-6	TRBJ1-5	NA	CASSYWVGEGNQPQHF	TGTGCCAGCAGTTACTGGGTAGGGGAGGGCAATCAGCCCCAGCATTTT
TRBV14	TRBJ1-6	NA	CASSQEVGDFSTLDNSPLHF	TGTGCCAGCAGCCAAGAGGTGGGGGACTTCTCAACCTTAGATAATTCACCCCTCCACTTT
TRBV2	TRBJ2-3	TRBD2	CASSTGTSFNTDTQYF	TGTGCCAGCAGTACCGGGACTAGCTTCAACACAGATACGCAGTATTTT
TRBV4-3	TRBJ2-7	TRBD1	CASSQGSGQGPYEQYF	TGCGCCAGCAGCCAAGGATCGGGACAGGGACCTTACGAGCAGTACTTC
TRBV9	TRBJ2-1	TRBD2	CASSPRLASSYNEQFF	TGTGCCAGCAGCCCTCGACTAGCGAGTTCCTACAATGAGCAGTTCTTC
TRBV2	TRBJ1-4	NA	CASRGQGEKLFF	TGTGCCAGCAGGGGGCAGGGTGAAAAACTGTTTTTT
TRBV27	TRBJ1-1	TRBD1	CASTPGRGRGNTEAFF	TGTGCCAGCACCCCAGGCAGGGGGCGAGGGAACACTGAAGCTTTCTTT
TRBV10-3	TRBJ1-5	TRBD1	CAISGPGGSNQPQHF	TGTGCCATCAGTGGACCAGGGGGAAGCAATCAGCCCCAGCATTTT
TRBV2	TRBJ1-6	NA	CASNGVEGGSYNSPLHF	TGTGCCAGCAACGGGGTTGAGGGCGGGTCCTATAATTCACCCCTCCACTTT
TRBV10-3	TRBJ2-1	TRBD2	CAVRRDYLINEQFF	TGTGCCGTCCGCCGGGACTACCTAATCAATGAGCAGTTCTTC
TRBV25-1	TRBJ2-3	TRBD1	CASRPTGADTQYF	TGTGCCAGCCGACCGACAGGGGCAGATACGCAGTATTTT
TRBV6-1	TRBJ1-3	NA	CASSGDSGNTIYF	TGTGCCAGCAGCGGGGACTCTGGAAACACCATATATTTT
TRBV4-1	TRBJ2-2	NA	CASALSSGTGELFF	TGCGCCAGCGCCCTGAGCTCGGGGACCGGGGAGCTGTTTTTT
TRBV4-2	TRBJ2-1	TRBD1	CAGSQDRPGQGFVSSYNEQFF	TGTGCCGGCAGCCAAGACCGACCGGGACAGGGTTTCGTCAGCTCCTACAATGAGCAGTTCTTC
TRBV2	TRBJ2-3	NA	CASNARMGGADTQYF	TGTGCCAGCAATGCCCGGATGGGGGGAGCAGATACGCAGTATTTT
TRBV19	TRBJ2-3	NA	CASSSLTGDTQYF	TGTGCCAGTAGTAGTCTAACGGGGGATACGCAGTATTTT
TRBV7-9	TRBJ2-7	TRBD1	CASSLENRGDYEQYF	TGTGCCAGCAGCTTAGAGAACAGGGGGGACTACGAGCAGTACTTC
TRBV28	TRBJ2-5	NA	CASSPTGVQETQYF	TGTGCCAGCAGCCCGACAGGAGTTCAAGAGACCCAGTACTTC
TRBV18	TRBJ1-6	NA	CASSQTGAGDNNSPLHF	TGTGCCAGCTCACAAACGGGCGCAGGGGATAATAATTCACCCCTCCACTTT
TRBV7-7	TRBJ1-1	NA	CASSQGLDGTEAFF	TGTGCCAGCAGCCAGGGACTAGATGGTACTGAAGCTTTCTTT
TRBV5-4	TRBJ2-3	TRBD2	CASSLVAGGRDTQYF	TGTGCCAGCAGCTTGGTAGCGGGGGGGAGGGATACGCAGTATTTT
TRBV5-5	TRBJ1-1	TRBD1	CASYWGPGGQGAGNTEAFF	TGTGCCAGCTACTGGGGCCCGGGGGGTCAGGGGGCCGGGAACACTGAAGCTTTCTTT
TRBV5-1	TRBJ1-2	NA	CASSLEGAVLANYGYTF	TGCGCCAGCAGCTTGGAAGGCGCGGTGCTAGCTAACTATGGCTACACCTTC
TRBV28	TRBJ2-2	TRBD2	CASSSLTGTSGGHTGELLF	TGTGCCAGCAGTTCCCTAACCGGGACTAGCGGGGGGCACACCGGGGAGCTGCTTTTT
TRBV2	TRBJ2-7	NA	CASSDGQYF	TGTGCCAGCAGTGACGGGCAGTACTTC
TRBV19	TRBJ2-1	NA	CASSIVGGKNEQFF	TGTGCCAGTAGTATAGTAGGAGGGAAAAATGAGCAGTTCTTC
TRBV5-1	TRBJ2-3	NA	CASRLSDTQYF	TGCGCCAGCCGTCTTTCAGATACGCAGTATTTT
TRBV27	TRBJ2-7	NA	CASSFNYLEESGAYEQYF	TGTGCCAGCAGTTTTAATTATCTCGAGGAATCGGGGGCCTACGAGCAGTACTTC
TRBV14	TRBJ1-2	TRBD1	CASSQDWTGRRNYGYTF	TGTGCCAGCAGCCAAGATTGGACAGGACGAAGAAACTATGGCTACACCTTC
TRBV25-1	TRBJ2-1	NA	CASSVRDSTYNEQFF	TGTGCCAGCAGTGTGAGGGACTCCACCTACAATGAGCAGTTCTTC
TRBV14	TRBJ1-2	TRBD1	CASSPRPGTGPLNYGYTF	TGTGCCAGCAGCCCGCGTCCCGGGACAGGGCCCCTTAACTATGGCTACACCTTC
TRBV5-1	TRBJ1-1	TRBD1	CASSLTPQDRGRTEAFF	TGCGCCAGCAGCTTGACCCCACAGGACAGGGGGCGAACTGAAGCTTTCTTT
TRBV5-1	TRBJ2-2	TRBD1	CASSFSGTANTGELFF	TGCGCCAGCAGCTTCTCCGGGACAGCCAACACCGGGGAGCTGTTTTTT
TRBV5-1	TRBJ2-1	NA	CASSPGGVARQFF	TGCGCCAGCAGCCCCGGGGGAGTTGCTCGACAGTTCTTC
TRBV7-9	TRBJ2-1	NA	CASGWAGTYYNEQFF	TGTGCCAGCGGCTGGGCGGGGACCTATTACAATGAGCAGTTCTTC
TRBV28	TRBJ1-2	TRBD1	CASSLRGTGDYGYTF	TGTGCCAGCAGTTTAAGAGGGACAGGGGACTATGGCTACACCTTC
TRBV7-9	TRBJ2-1	TRBD2	CASIPGGGGLEDEQFF	TGTGCCAGCATTCCCGGCGGGGGGGGCTTGGAGGATGAGCAGTTCTTC
TRBV2	TRBJ1-5	TRBD1	CASSPGTGGGQPQHF	TGTGCCAGCAGTCCCGGGACAGGGGGAGGTCAGCCCCAGCATTTT
TRBV19	TRBJ2-6	NA	CASSLQGSGANVLTF	TGTGCCAGTAGTTTACAGGGCTCTGGGGCCAACGTCCTGACTTTC
TRBV6-5	TRBJ2-3	TRBD2	CASSPSGGSTDTQYF	TGTGCCAGCAGCCCAAGCGGGGGGAGCACAGATACGCAGTATTTT
TRBV5-1	TRBJ2-7	NA	CASSLRVPDSYEQYF	TGCGCCAGCAGTCTTCGGGTTCCGGACTCCTACGAGCAGTACTTC
TRBV5-1	TRBJ1-5	NA	CASSASLTGQPQHF	TGCGCCAGCAGCGCCAGCCTGACAGGACAGCCCCAGCATTTT
TRBV30	TRBJ1-2	NA	CAWSPYGTGSF	TGTGCCTGGAGTCCGTACGGCACAGGGTCTTTC